These 26 T cell receptor beta chains share one sample of origin, sequenced in a study of Ad26.COV2.S vaccination and SARS-CoV-2 variants (dated by TCRdb to the early 2020s). The library was prepared using the immunoSEQ multiplex PCR assay. The immuneACCESS repertoire file appears here via TCRdb, limited to in-frame rearrangements. These files lack a portion of the clones; in checked studies, under half of the deficit traces to unresolved V genes, and the cause of the others is not known. For this sample the table gives about 680,000 clones, of which 89% were detected only once. The ten largest make up about 1.5% of the sample. The label giving this sample's treatment or condition can be read as: some 20 received Ad26.COV2.S at low or high dose, single or two shots; a few received placebo; per-sample allocation not given. For vaccine and placebo recipients, the sequenced repertoires came from samples collected on day 63 after the first injection.

The sample consisted of peripheral blood, taken in a trial of Ad26.COV2.S vaccine versus placebo. These TCRs come from a person aged 18-60 years who received the Ad26.COV2.S COVID-19 vaccine or a placebo.

J is TRBJ1-2 and V is TRBV14, with D unclear. CDR3 length equals 12 residues. In germline, CDR1 is SGHDN, CDR2 FVKESK. V lost 1 base to trimming and J lost 5 bases, with 5 bases between them. The CDR3 coding sequence is TGTGCCAGCAGCCAAGCAGGATATGGCTACACCTTC. Its translation: CASSQAGYGYTF.

The chain couples TRBV7-2 to TRBJ1-5; D possibly corresponds to TRBD1 (5 bases). CDR1 and CDR2 (germline): SGHTA, FQGNSA. CDR3 length equals 15 residues. V was shortened by 3 bases and J by 5 bases, with 14 bases between the two germline ends. In nucleotides, the CDR3 is TGTGCCAGCAGCTTTTCAGGGATAAAACATCAGCCCCAGCATTTT. Residues: CASSFSGIKHQPQHF. Full variable domain (outside the CDR3, taken from reference TRBV7-2 and TRBJ1-5): GAGVSQSPSNKVTEKGKDVELRCDPISGHTALYWYRQSLGQGLEFLIYFQGNSAPDKSGLPSDRFSAERTGGSVSTLTIQRTQQEDSAVYLCASSFSGIKHQPQHFGDGTRLSIL.

The chain recombines TRBV5-4 with TRBJ2-7; perhaps TRBD1 as D (6 bases). This CDR3 has 14 amino acids. Trimming took 2 bases from V and 0 from J, leaving 9 bases between them. Germline-derived CDR1 and CDR2 are SGHNT and YYREEE (reference sequence). CDR3 protein: CASSLGGISYEQYF. CDR3 nucleotides: TGTGCCAGCAGCTTAGGGGGTATCTCCTACGAGCAGTACTTC.

This clone occurred once. The chain recombines TRBV19 with TRBJ2-1, with 8 bases that match TRBD2. CDR3 length: 15 amino acids. Losses at the gene ends were 1 base for V and 4 bases for J; bases not matched to a gene: 3. Germline V gene sequence: CDR1 LNHDA, CDR2 SQIVND (reference sequence). The CDR3 sequence: CASSIVAGTYNEQFF. The CDR3 coding sequence is TGTGCCAGTAGTATAGTAGCGGGGACATACAATGAGCAGTTCTTC.

The V gene is TRBV5-4, the J gene TRBJ1-2, with D perhaps matching TRBD1 (6 bases). Trimming shortened V by 0 bases and J by 1 base, and 10 bases separated the two germline ends. This CDR3 comprises 15 residues. Germline V CDR1 and CDR2: SGHNT, YYREEE (reference sequence). CDR3 protein: CASSLANRVNYGYTF. For the CDR3, the DNA is TGTGCCAGCAGCTTGGCCAACAGGGTTAACTATGGCTACACCTTC.

CDR3 DNA: TGCAGCGGCGGACAGGGAGGTTCGGAGACCCAGTACTTC. Protein product: CSGGQGGSETQYF. This chain links TRBV29-1 with TRBJ2-5, with TRBD1 identical over 8 bases. The length of the CDR3 is 13 residues. Germline V gene lookup returns CDR1 SQVTM and CDR2 ANQGSEA. The V segment lost 7 bases and the J segment 5 bases; nucleotides outside the gene matches: 9.

As DNA, the CDR3 is TGTGCCAGCAGTCACCGGGCAGCCGATCAGCCCCAGCATTTT. Protein sequence: CASSHRAADQPQHF. The V and J genes are TRBV3-1 (or the pseudogene TRBV3-2) and TRBJ1-5; D unresolved. CDR1 LGHDT and CDR2 YNNKEL come from the germline V gene (reference sequence). This CDR3 region has 14 residues. The germline V and J ends were trimmed by 6 bases and 5 bases, with 14 bases remaining between them.

This chain joins TRBV7-9 and TRBJ2-3, with 8 bases matching TRBD2. Germline V lookup: CDR1 SEHNR, CDR2 FQNEAQ (reference sequence). This CDR3 region has 16 residues. V trimming: 6 bases; J trimming: 4 bases; junction bases outside the gene matches: 12. The CDR3 coding sequence is TGTGCCAGCAGGGGACTAGGCTCCACCAGCCCAGATACGCAGTATTTT. It specifies CASRGLGSTSPDTQYF.

The rearrangement links TRBV9 to TRBJ2-7, with 7 bases matching TRBD2. V gave up 2 bases and J gave up 3 bases; unmatched junction bases: 8. The CDR3 has 15 residues. The germline V gene encodes CDR1 SGDLS and CDR2 YYNGEE. CDR3 amino acids: CASSVHGERDYEQYF. The CDR3 nucleotides are TGTGCCAGCAGCGTCCACGGTGAGCGGGACTACGAGCAGTACTTC.

The genes are TRBV10-3 and TRBJ2-1; 12 bases align to TRBD2. The V gene end was trimmed by 7 bases and the J gene end by 3 bases; junction bases not matched to a gene: 4. The length of the CDR3 is 15 residues. The germline V gene has CDR1 ENHRY and CDR2 SYGVKD. CDR3 in amino acids: CAIKRTSGVYNEQFF. The CDR3, as DNA: TGTGCCATCAAACGGACTAGCGGGGTCTACAATGAGCAGTTCTTC.

This chain joins TRBV18 and TRBJ2-7; the D is unclear. Germline CDR1 and CDR2: KGHSH and LQKENI. V was cut by 4 bases and J by 2 bases, with 9 bases left in between. There are 13 residues in the CDR3. The CDR3 coding sequence is TGTGCCAGCTCACTCCAGGACGCCTACGAGCAGTACTTC. It encodes CASSLQDAYEQYF.

As DNA, the CDR3 is TGTGCCAGCAGCTTAGACAGCGGGGGGATCTACGAGCAGTACTTC. This sequence encodes CASSLDSGGIYEQYF. The chain uses TRBV7-2 and TRBJ2-7, with 9 bases aligning to TRBD2. Trimming removed 1 base from V and 3 bases from J; junction bases left unmatched: 4. Looked up from germline, CDR1 is SGHTA and CDR2 is FQGNSA. The length of the CDR3 is 15 residues.

The chain is built from TRBV5-1 and TRBJ2-3, with 10 bases fitting TRBD1. Germline assignment: CDR1 SGHRS and CDR2 YFSETQ. The length of the CDR3 is 14 residues. V lost 3 bases to trimming and J lost 5 bases; unmatched junction nucleotides: 3. CDR3 protein: CASSSGQGGDTQYF. CDR3 coding DNA: TGCGCCAGCAGCTCTGGACAGGGGGGAGATACGCAGTATTTT.

The rearrangement uses TRBV7-2 and TRBJ1-2; possibly TRBD1 for D (6 bases). The V end was cut by 0 bases, the J end by 7 bases, with 15 bases between. CDR3 length: 15 residues. Germline V gene lookup returns CDR1 SGHTA and CDR2 FQGNSA. CDR3 residues: CASSLAGAEARGYTF. The DNA for the CDR3 is TGTGCCAGCAGCTTAGCGGGGGCGGAGGCACGTGGCTACACCTTC.

In its sample, this clone was seen once. The chain combines TRBV7-9 with TRBJ2-7; 7 positions match TRBD1. The V gene's germline CDR1 is SEHNR and CDR2 FQNEAQ (reference sequence). CDR3 length: 17 amino acids. V lost 7 bases and J lost 7; bases outside the gene matches: 22. In DNA, the CDR3 is TGTGCCAGCACCAGAACCAGCCAGGGAAGGGGGCGAGGGGAGCAGTACTTC. It codes for CASTRTSQGRGRGEQYF.

The chain links TRBV15 to TRBJ2-1, with TRBD2 identical over 8 bases. This CDR3 is 15 amino acids long. Germline-derived CDR1 and CDR2 are LNHNV and YYDKDF (reference sequence). After removal of 3 bases from V and 6 bases from J, the junction contained 7 bases not matched to a gene. The CDR3 DNA reads TGTGCCACCAGCAGGACTAGCGCTGGGGGCAATGAGCAGTTCTTC. Protein product: CATSRTSAGGNEQFF.

The V gene is TRBV5-8, the J gene TRBJ1-2, with 7 bases matching TRBD1. The germline CDR1 and CDR2 sequences are SGHTS and YDEGEE. This CDR3 contains 13 residues. V shed 2 bases and J 7 bases; nucleotides not matched to a gene: 5. The CDR3 DNA sequence: TGTGCCAGCAGCTTAAGCCCAGGGGGTGGCTACACCTTC. It is translated as CASSLSPGGGYTF.

This chain joins TRBV4-2 and TRBJ2-5, with unresolved D. V was pared by 3 bases and J by 4 bases, with 9 bases between. CDR1 LGHNA and CDR2 YNFKEQ come from the germline V gene. CDR3 size: 13 residues. The CDR3: CASSQVGVETQYF. The CDR3 DNA reads TGTGCCAGCAGCCAGGTTGGGGTAGAGACCCAGTACTTC.

The chain has TRBV7-9 and TRBJ1-1, with 7 bases identical to TRBD1. The CDR3 consists of 15 residues. CDR1 SEHNR and CDR2 FQNEAQ come from the germline V gene (reference sequence). V shed 2 bases, J shed 0 bases, and the junction held 3 bases outside the gene matches. CDR3 DNA: TGTGCCAGCAGCTTACTCAGGGGGATGAACACTGAAGCTTTCTTT. Residues: CASSLLRGMNTEAFF. The whole variable domain, filled in from reference TRBV7-9 and TRBJ1-1, reads DTGVSQNPRHKITKRGQNVTFRCDPISEHNRLYWYRQTLGQGPEFLTYFQNEAQLEKSRLLSDRFSAERPKGSFSTLEIQRTEQGDSAMYLCASSLLRGMNTEAFFGQGTRLTVV.

The chain is built from TRBV5-4 and TRBJ2-1, with D tentatively TRBD2 (7 bases). Trimming pared 9 bases from V and 4 bases from J, leaving 23 bases between. The germline gives CDR1 SGHNT, CDR2 YYREEE (reference sequence). The CDR3 extends over 16 amino acids. The CDR3 DNA follows: TGTGCCACCCTATGTGGGGGGGGCCAAGGTTACAATGAGCAGTTCTTC. Protein sequence: CATLCGGGQGYNEQFF.

The rearrangement links TRBV30 to TRBJ2-4; D is perhaps TRBD1 (5 bases). Germline loops: CDR1 GTSNPN, CDR2 SVGIG (reference sequence). The CDR3 length is 15 residues. Trimming pared 2 bases from V and 0 bases from J, leaving 11 bases between. The CDR3: CAWSLQGLAKNIQYF. CDR3 DNA: TGTGCCTGGAGTTTGCAGGGTTTAGCCAAAAACATTCAGTACTTC.

The chain carries TRBV6-2 or TRBV6-3 and TRBJ2-6, with a possible D match to TRBD2 (6 bases). CDR3 length equals 17 residues. Looked up from germline, CDR1 is MNHEY and CDR2 is SVGEGT. Deletions cut 4 bases from V and 0 bases from J, with 13 bases between. The CDR3 here is CASSWDSLVSGANVLTF. In nucleotides, the CDR3 is TGTGCCAGCAGTTGGGACTCACTGGTCTCTGGGGCCAACGTCCTGACTTTC.

The chain employs TRBV12-3 or TRBV12-4 and TRBJ2-1, with D possibly being TRBD2 (6 bases). The CDR3 length is 12 residues. V dropped 0 bases and J dropped 15 bases, with 12 bases sitting between them. CDR3 region: CASSLALGRRFF. In DNA, the CDR3 is TGTGCCAGCAGTTTAGCGTTGGGGAGGCGGTTCTTC.

The gene calls are TRBV5-4 and TRBJ2-3; D not certain. V lost 2 bases, J lost 3 bases, and 7 bases lay in between. Per the germline V gene, CDR1 is SGHNT and CDR2 is YYREEE (reference sequence). There are 13 residues in the CDR3. The CDR3 region has the DNA TGTGCCAGCAGCTTCCTGGGGACAGATACGCAGTATTTT. As protein: CASSFLGTDTQYF.

This clone has more than one count but fewer than ten. The rearrangement uses TRBV5-1 and TRBJ1-1; D is possibly TRBD1 (6 bases). In germline, CDR1 is SGHRS, CDR2 YFSETQ. The length of the CDR3 is 16 residues. Trimming shortened V by 0 bases and J by 0 bases, and 12 bases separated the two germline ends. The CDR3 is CASSLDVQGVNTEAFF. The CDR3 coding sequence is TGCGCCAGCAGCTTGGACGTACAGGGAGTGAACACTGAAGCTTTCTTT.

The chain links TRBV4-2 to TRBJ2-7; D is ambiguous. The CDR3 runs 16 residues. CDR1 and CDR2 from the germline V gene are LGHNA and YNFKEQ. V was cut by 3 bases and J by 3 bases, with 18 bases left in between. The CDR3 protein is CASSQSTASAVYEQYF. CDR3 coding DNA: TGTGCCAGCAGCCAGTCTACCGCGTCAGCCGTCTACGAGCAGTACTTC.